The clone carrying this T cell receptor (beta chain) was seen a few times. This record belongs to a study of human T cells and chemical hapten exposure. From germline, CDR1 is MNHEY and CDR2 SVGEGT. This CDR3 comprises 14 residues. Trimming cost V 0 bases and J 7 bases, with 12 bases left between them. Time point denoted: patch test 3, about 24 weeks after DPC sensitization. Treatment described: therapeutic diphenylcyclopropenone sensitization with weekly scalp DPC. What the library attached to individual cDNA molecules were unique molecular identifiers. From the RACE reads, TCRdb called clonotypes with MiXCR, one entry per CDR3 protein. The sample carries about 160,000 distinct CDR3 sequences, around a quarter recorded once.

The source of this sequence is a woman in her late teens or twenties with alopecia areata. Some clones in this sample may be carry-over from other donors' samples. The specimen comprised whole blood, sampled in connection with sensitization to the hapten diphenylcyclopropenone (DPC). V usage is TRBV6-2 or TRBV6-3 and J usage is TRBJ2-5; the D is unclear. The CDR3 region is CASSYSSPDGTQYF. CDR3 bases: TGTGCCAGCAGTTACTCGAGCCCCGATGGGACCCAGTACTTC.